The present entry profiles one T cell receptor (beta chain) with its context. Germline V gene sequence: CDR1 LGHNA, CDR2 YSLEER. The CDR3 is 15 residues long. With 0 bases removed from V and 9 bases from J, the gap between germline ends came to 12 bases. Method: immunoSEQ multiplex PCR; TCRdb's copy keeps in-frame clones and lacks some. The repertoire has tens of thousands of clones, just over 90% of them found once; the top ten carry approximately 2%. This entry is derived from a study of T cell changes during pregnancy in multiple sclerosis. The receptor comes from a female donor in good health, enrolled as a control in a pregnancy study. V gene TRBV4-3 combines with J gene TRBJ1-6; possible D gene TRBD1, 6 bases. Sequenced here: peripheral blood, sampled in the second trimester of pregnancy. The CDR3: CASSQEQGVGSPLHF. In DNA, the CDR3 is TGCGCCAGCAGCCAAGAACAGGGTGTCGGTTCACCCCTCCACTTT.